This is a list of T cell receptor beta chains from one sample in a study of shared clonotypes between healthy human individuals. Only in-frame clones appear in the TCRdb table, and some are missing; sequencing was by immunoSEQ multiplex PCR. The table lists about 2.4 million clones, 93% of them singletons. Sequenced: naive CD4+ T cells from PBMCs. The receptors derive from a man aged 18 to 29 in good health. Some clones in this sample may be carry-over from other donors' samples. CDR3s include the opening cysteine and the closing phenylalanine or tryptophan. D genes are given only for firm matches. Clone size is shown for a subset of rows, as once, few, many or a class of expanded clone.

clone_size	j_call	v_call	d_call	cdr3_nt	cdr3_aa
-	TRBJ1-4	TRBV11-2	-	TGTGCCAGCAGCTTAGAATATTCCAGGACTAATGAAAAACTGTTTTTT	CASSLEYSRTNEKLFF
-	TRBJ2-7	TRBV7-2	TRBD2	TGTGCCAGCAGCTTAGTGGGGACTAGCATCCCCTACGAGCAGTACTTC	CASSLVGTSIPYEQYF
-	TRBJ2-1	TRBV4-1	TRBD2	TGCGCCAGCAGCCGACAAAGGACTAGCGGGAGGAAGCCCCTTGGGGAGCAGTTCTTC	CASSRQRTSGRKPLGEQFF
-	TRBJ2-7	TRBV6-1	-	TGTGCCAGCAACCGGGACAATAGGAGTTCCTACGAGCAGTACTTC	CASNRDNRSSYEQYF
-	TRBJ2-5	TRBV4-2	-	TGTGCCAGCAGCCAGAGTTTGACTAGGGAGGAGACCCAGTACTTC	CASSQSLTREETQYF
-	TRBJ1-2	TRBV5-1	TRBD1	TGCGCCAGCAGCGTTACCCCGGGACAGGACTATGGCTACACCTTC	CASSVTPGQDYGYTF
-	TRBJ1-2	TRBV5-4	-	TGTGCCAGCAGCTTGACAGACGGCTATGGCTACACCTTC	CASSLTDGYGYTF
-	TRBJ1-2	TRBV5-6	TRBD1	TGTGCCAGCAGCTTGGGACAGGGGCAAGGCTACACCTTC	CASSLGQGQGYTF
-	TRBJ2-3	TRBV5-1	TRBD2	TGCGCCAGCAGCTTACTAGCGGGAAGCACAGATACGCAGTATTTT	CASSLLAGSTDTQYF
-	TRBJ2-7	TRBV5-6	-	TGTGCCAGCAGCCCCCTGGGGCAGGGCTGGGACGAGCAGTACTTC	CASSPLGQGWDEQYF
-	TRBJ2-7	TRBV29-1	-	TGCAGCGTTGAAGACCCCTCATTGGGGGCGACCTACGAGCAGTACTTC	CSVEDPSLGATYEQYF
-	TRBJ1-1	TRBV5-1	-	TGCGCCAGCAGCGCCGAGGGGGGCAAGAACACTGAAGCTTTCTTT	CASSAEGGKNTEAFF
-	TRBJ1-5	TRBV7-9	-	TGTGCCAGCAGCATCAACTATCAGCCCCAGCATTTT	CASSINYQPQHF
-	TRBJ2-7	TRBV7-9	-	TGTGCCAGCAGCTTGGACAGCCTAACCCCCTACGAGCAGTACTTC	CASSLDSLTPYEQYF
-	TRBJ1-3	TRBV5-8	-	TGTGCCAGCAGCCGTCAGTACTCTGGAAACACCATATATTTT	CASSRQYSGNTIYF
once	TRBJ2-2	TRBV7-3	-	TGTGCCAGCAGCTTAAGTAGGACCGGGGAGCTGTTTTTT	CASSLSRTGELFF
-	TRBJ2-3	TRBV7-9	-	TGTGCCAGCAGCCCGGGACGGAACACAGATACGCAGTATTTT	CASSPGRNTDTQYF
once	TRBJ2-4	TRBV2	TRBD2	TGTGCCAGCAGTGAAGAAGGGAGGGCCATTCAGTACTTC	CASSEEGRAIQYF
-	TRBJ2-7	TRBV5-1	-	TGCGCCAGCAGCTTGGTCGGGGGCAGCTCCTACGAGCAGTACTTC	CASSLVGGSSYEQYF
-	TRBJ2-1	TRBV5-5	TRBD2	TGTGCCAGCAGCTTTGGACTAGCGGGATCCTACAATGAGCAGTTCTTC	CASSFGLAGSYNEQFF
-	TRBJ2-1	TRBV4-3	TRBD2	TGCGCCAGCAGCTCCCGAGGCGGGAGGGGGTCCTACAATGAGCAGTTCTTC	CASSSRGGRGSYNEQFF
-	TRBJ1-2	TRBV4-3	-	TGCGCCAGCAGCCAAGATGGCCAGCCTTTCAACTATGGCTACACCTTC	CASSQDGQPFNYGYTF
-	TRBJ1-3	TRBV27	-	TGTGCCAGCAGCGTCAAGGGGACCCCTGGAAACACCATATATTTT	CASSVKGTPGNTIYF
-	TRBJ2-6	TRBV5-1	TRBD2	TGCGCCAGCAGCTTGAGAACGGGAGGACGCTCTGGGGCCAACGTCCTGACTTTC	CASSLRTGGRSGANVLTF
-	TRBJ2-1	TRBV11-2	-	TGTGCCAGCAGCATCGGAAGGTACAATGAGCAGTTCTTC	CASSIGRYNEQFF
-	TRBJ2-3	TRBV18	TRBD2	TGTGCCAGCTCACCAGGTAGCGGGGCCATCACAGATACGCAGTATTTT	CASSPGSGAITDTQYF
-	TRBJ2-2	TRBV7-2	-	TGTGCCAGCAGCATAGGACGGAGGCCCGGGGAGCTGTTTTTT	CASSIGRRPGELFF
once	TRBJ2-3	TRBV7-8	TRBD2	TGTGCCAGCAGCTTAGTGTATGGGACTAGCGGGAGTTCAGGAGATACGCAGTATTTT	CASSLVYGTSGSSGDTQYF
once	TRBJ2-5	TRBV4-1	-	TGCGCCAGCAGCCAAGATCATATAGCTCAAGAGACCCAGTACTTC	CASSQDHIAQETQYF
-	TRBJ2-7	TRBV27	TRBD2	TGTGCCAGCAAGAGCGGGATCCTCTCCTACGAGCAGTACTTC	CASKSGILSYEQYF